This TCR beta chain is from a study of blood T cell repertoires in COVID-19. About the study: Sources were T cells, B-cell-depleted T cells, or PBMCs; the material itself was cDNA or gDNA.

Repertoires were generated with immunoSEQ multiplex PCR, while TCRdb's copy carries only in-frame clones and drops some. This sample has about 98,000 clones, with approximately 92% found just once. Germline V CDR1 and CDR2: LGHDT, YNNKEL (reference sequence). Trimming removed 2 bases at V and 4 bases at J, with 11 bases between. The CDR3 has 14 residues. Enrollment of patients from Seattle took place during active infection, with longitudinal follow-up. The rearrangement uses TRBV3-1 (or the pseudogene TRBV3-2) and TRBJ2-5, with D perhaps matching TRBD2 (5 bases). The specimen sequenced was peripheral blood. The origin of this receptor is a woman in her forties or fifties with COVID-19, enrolled during active disease. CDR3 sequence: CASSQPGVRETQYF. CDR3 bases: TGTGCCAGCAGCCAACCCGGGGTCCGAGAGACCCAGTACTTC.